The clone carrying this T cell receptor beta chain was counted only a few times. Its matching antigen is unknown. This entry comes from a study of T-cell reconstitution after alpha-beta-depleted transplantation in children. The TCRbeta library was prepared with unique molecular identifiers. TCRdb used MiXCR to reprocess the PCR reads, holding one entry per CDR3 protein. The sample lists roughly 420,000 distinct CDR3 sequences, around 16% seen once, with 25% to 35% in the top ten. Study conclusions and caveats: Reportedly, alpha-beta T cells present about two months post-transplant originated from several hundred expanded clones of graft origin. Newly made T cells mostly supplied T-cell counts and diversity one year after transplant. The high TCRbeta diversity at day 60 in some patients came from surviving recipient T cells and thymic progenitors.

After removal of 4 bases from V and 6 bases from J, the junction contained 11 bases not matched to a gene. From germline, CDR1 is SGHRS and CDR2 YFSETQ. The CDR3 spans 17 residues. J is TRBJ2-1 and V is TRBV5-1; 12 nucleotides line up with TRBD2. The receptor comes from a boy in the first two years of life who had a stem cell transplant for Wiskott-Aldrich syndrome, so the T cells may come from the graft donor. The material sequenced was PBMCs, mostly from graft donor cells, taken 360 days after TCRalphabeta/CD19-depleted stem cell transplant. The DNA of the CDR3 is TGCGCCAGCAGCCACGGACCGACTAGCGGGAGAGTCAATGAGCAGTTCTTC. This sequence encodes CASSHGPTSGRVNEQFF.